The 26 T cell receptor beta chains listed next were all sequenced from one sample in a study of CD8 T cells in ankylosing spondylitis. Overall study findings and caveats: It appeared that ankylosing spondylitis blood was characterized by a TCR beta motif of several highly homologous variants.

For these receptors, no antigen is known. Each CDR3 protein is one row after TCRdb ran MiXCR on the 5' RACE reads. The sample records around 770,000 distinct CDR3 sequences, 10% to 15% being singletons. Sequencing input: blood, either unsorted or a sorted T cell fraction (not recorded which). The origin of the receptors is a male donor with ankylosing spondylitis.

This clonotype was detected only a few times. In DNA, the CDR3 is TGCGCCAGCAGCCCCGATTCGGTGGAGCAGTACTTC. Its protein product is CASSPDSVEQYF. The V and J genes are TRBV5-1 and TRBJ2-7; D is ambiguous. V gave up 4 bases and J gave up 7 bases, with 12 bases separating them. The length of the CDR3 is 12 residues. The V gene's germline CDR1 is SGHRS and CDR2 YFSETQ.

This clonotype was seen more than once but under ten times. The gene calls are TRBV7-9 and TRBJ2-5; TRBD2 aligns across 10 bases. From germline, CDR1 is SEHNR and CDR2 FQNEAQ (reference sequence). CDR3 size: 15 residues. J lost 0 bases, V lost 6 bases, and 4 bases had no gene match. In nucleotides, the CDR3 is TGTGCCAGCAGAGAGCGGGGGGGATACCAAGAGACCCAGTACTTC. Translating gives CASRERGGYQETQYF.

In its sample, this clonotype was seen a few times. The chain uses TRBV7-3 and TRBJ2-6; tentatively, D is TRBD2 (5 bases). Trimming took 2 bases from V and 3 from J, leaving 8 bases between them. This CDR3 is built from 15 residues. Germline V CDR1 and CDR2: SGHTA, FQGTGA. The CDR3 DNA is TGTGCCAGCAGCTTAGGGAGACATGGGGCCAACGTCCTGACTTTC. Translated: CASSLGRHGANVLTF.

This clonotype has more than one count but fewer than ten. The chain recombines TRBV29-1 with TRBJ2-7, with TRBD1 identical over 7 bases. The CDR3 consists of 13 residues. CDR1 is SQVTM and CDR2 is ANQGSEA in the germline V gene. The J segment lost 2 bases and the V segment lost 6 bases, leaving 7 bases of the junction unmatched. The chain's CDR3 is CSVRDSLAYEQYF. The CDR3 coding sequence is TGCAGCGTCAGGGACAGCCTGGCCTACGAGCAGTACTTC.

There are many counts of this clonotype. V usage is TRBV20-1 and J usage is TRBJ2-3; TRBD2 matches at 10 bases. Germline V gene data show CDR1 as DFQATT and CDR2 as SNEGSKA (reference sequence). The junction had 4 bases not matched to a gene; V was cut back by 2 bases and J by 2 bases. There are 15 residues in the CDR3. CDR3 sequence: CSARLAGENTDTQYF. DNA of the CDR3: TGCAGTGCTAGACTAGCGGGAGAGAACACAGATACGCAGTATTTT.

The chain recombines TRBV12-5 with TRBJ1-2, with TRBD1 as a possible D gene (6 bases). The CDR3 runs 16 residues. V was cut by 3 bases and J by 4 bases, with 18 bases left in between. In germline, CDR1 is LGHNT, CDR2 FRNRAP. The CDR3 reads CASGFVPRGILYGYTF. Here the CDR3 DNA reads TGTGCTAGTGGTTTCGTCCCGAGGGGGATTCTCTATGGCTACACCTTC.

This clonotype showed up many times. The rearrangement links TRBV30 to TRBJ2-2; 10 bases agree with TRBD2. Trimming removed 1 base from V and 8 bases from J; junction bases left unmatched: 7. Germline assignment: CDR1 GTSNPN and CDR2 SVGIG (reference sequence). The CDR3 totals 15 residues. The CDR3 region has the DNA TGTGCCTGGAGTGGTCTAGCGGGGGTTGGTGGGGAGCTGTTTTTT. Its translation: CAWSGLAGVGGELFF. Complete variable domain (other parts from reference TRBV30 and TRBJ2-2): SQTIHQWPATLVQPVGSPLSLECTVEGTSNPNLYWYRQAAGRGLQLLFYSVGIGQISSEVPQNLSASRPQDRQFILSSKKLLLSDSGFYLCAWSGLAGVGGELFFGEGSRLTVL.

CDR3 region: CASSVGSNEGKLFF. The CDR3 DNA reads TGTGCCAGCAGCGTAGGTTCGAATGAGGGAAAACTGTTTTTT. The chain is built from TRBV9 and TRBJ1-4, with D unresolved. V lost 0 bases and J 10 bases, leaving 13 bases between the germline ends. Per the germline V gene, CDR1 is SGDLS and CDR2 is YYNGEE. The length of the CDR3 is 14 residues.

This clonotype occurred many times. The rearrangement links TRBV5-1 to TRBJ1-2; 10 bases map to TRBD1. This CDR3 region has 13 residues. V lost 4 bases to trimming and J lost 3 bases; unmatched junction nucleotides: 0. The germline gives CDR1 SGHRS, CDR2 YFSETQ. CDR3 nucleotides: TGCGCCAGCAGCGGACAGGGGGACTATGGCTACACCTTC. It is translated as CASSGQGDYGYTF.

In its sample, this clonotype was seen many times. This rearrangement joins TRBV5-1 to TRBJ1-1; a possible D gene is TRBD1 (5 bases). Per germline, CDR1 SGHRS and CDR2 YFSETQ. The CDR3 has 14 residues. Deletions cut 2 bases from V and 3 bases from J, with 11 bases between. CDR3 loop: CASSFTGGDTEAFF. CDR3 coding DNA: TGCGCCAGCAGCTTTACAGGAGGGGACACTGAAGCTTTCTTT.

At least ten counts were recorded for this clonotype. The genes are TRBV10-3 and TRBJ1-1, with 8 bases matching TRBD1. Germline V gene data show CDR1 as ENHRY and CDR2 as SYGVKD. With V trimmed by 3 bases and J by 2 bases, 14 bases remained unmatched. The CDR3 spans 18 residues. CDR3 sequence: CAISDSTFTGGSNTEAFF. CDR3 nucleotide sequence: TGTGCCATCAGTGACTCAACGTTTACAGGGGGATCCAACACTGAAGCTTTCTTT.

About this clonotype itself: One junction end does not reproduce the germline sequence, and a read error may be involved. The DNA for the CDR3 is TGCAGAGCTAGAGAAGTTTTAGTCAACGAGCAGTTCTTC. Protein product: CRAREVLVNEQFF. The V call is TRBV20-1, the J call TRBJ2-1; D gene ambiguous. This CDR3 is built from 13 residues. The germline CDR1 and CDR2 sequences are DFQATT and SNEGSKA (reference sequence).

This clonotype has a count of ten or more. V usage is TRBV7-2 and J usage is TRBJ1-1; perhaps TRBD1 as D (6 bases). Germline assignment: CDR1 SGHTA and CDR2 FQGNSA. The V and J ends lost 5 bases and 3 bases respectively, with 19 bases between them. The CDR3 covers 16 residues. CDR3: CASSPRTAVYDTEAFF. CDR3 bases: TGTGCCAGCAGCCCTAGGACAGCGGTTTACGACACTGAAGCTTTCTTT.

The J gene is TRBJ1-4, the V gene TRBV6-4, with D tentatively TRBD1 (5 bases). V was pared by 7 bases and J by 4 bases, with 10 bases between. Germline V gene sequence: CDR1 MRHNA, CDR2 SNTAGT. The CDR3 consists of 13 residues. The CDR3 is CASKQVLNEKLFF. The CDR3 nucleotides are TGTGCCAGCAAACAGGTTCTTAATGAAAAACTGTTTTTT.

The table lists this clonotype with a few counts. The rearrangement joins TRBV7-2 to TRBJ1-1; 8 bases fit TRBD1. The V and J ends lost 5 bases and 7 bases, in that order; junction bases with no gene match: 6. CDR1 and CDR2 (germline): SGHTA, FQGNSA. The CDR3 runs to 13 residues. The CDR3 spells CASSRQGQDEAFF. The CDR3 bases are TGTGCCAGCAGCCGACAGGGGCAGGATGAAGCTTTCTTT.

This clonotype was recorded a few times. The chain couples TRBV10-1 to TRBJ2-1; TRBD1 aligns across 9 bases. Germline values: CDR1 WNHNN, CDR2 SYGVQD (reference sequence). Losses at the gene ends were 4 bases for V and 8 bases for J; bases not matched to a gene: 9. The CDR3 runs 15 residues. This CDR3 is CASSGRDRVGDEQFF. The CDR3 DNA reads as TGCGCCAGCAGTGGCCGGGACAGGGTAGGCGATGAGCAGTTCTTC.

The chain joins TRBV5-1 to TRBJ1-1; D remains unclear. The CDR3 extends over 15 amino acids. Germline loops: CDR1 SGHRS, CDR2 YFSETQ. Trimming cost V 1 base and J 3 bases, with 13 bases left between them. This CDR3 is CASSLLRPADTEAFF. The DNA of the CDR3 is TGCGCCAGCAGCTTGCTAAGGCCCGCGGACACTGAAGCTTTCTTT. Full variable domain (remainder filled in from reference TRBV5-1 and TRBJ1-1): KAGVTQTPRYLIKTRGQQVTLSCSPISGHRSVSWYQQTPGQGLQFLFEYFSETQRNKGNFPGRFSGRQFSNSRSEMNVSTLELGDSALYLCASSLLRPADTEAFFGQGTRLTVV.

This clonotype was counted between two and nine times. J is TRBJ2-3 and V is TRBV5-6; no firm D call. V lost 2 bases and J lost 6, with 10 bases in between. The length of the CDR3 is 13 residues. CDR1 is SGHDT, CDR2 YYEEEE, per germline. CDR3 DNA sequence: TGTGCCAGCAGCTTAGCCGCTCTGGATACGCAGTATTTT. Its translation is CASSLAALDTQYF.

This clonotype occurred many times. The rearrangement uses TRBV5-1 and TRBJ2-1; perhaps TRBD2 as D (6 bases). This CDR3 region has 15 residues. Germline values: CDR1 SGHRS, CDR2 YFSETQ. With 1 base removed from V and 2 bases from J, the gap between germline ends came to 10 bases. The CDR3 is CASSLLGSTYNEQFF. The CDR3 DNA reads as TGCGCCAGCAGCTTGCTCGGGAGTACCTACAATGAGCAGTTCTTC. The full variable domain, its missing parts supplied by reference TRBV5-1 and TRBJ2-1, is KAGVTQTPRYLIKTRGQQVTLSCSPISGHRSVSWYQQTPGQGLQFLFEYFSETQRNKGNFPGRFSGRQFSNSRSEMNVSTLELGDSALYLCASSLLGSTYNEQFFGPGTRLTVL.

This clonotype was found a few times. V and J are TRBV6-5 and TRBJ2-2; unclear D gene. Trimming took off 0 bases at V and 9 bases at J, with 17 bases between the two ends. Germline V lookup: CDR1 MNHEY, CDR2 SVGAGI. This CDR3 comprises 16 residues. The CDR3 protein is CASSYSKSEPFRELFF. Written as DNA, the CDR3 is TGTGCCAGCAGTTACTCGAAGTCAGAACCCTTCCGGGAGCTGTTTTTT.

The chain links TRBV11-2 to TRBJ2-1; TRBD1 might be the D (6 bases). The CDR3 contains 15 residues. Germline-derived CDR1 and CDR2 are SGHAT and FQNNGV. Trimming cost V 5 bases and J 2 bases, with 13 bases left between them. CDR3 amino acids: CASSPNRVPYNEQFF. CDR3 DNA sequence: TGTGCCAGCAGCCCCAACAGGGTGCCCTACAATGAGCAGTTCTTC.

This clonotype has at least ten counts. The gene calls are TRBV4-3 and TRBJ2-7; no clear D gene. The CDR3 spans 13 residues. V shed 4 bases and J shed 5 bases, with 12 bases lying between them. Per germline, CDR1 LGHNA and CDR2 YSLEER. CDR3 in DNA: TGCGCCAGCAGCCTGAATTACGACCACGAGCAGTACTTC. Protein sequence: CASSLNYDHEQYF.

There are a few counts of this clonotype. CDR3 sequence reads: CASTGLGETQYF. The CDR3 DNA is TGTGCCAGCACGGGGCTAGGGGAGACCCAGTACTTC. The genes are TRBV6-1 and TRBJ2-5; the D gene could be TRBD1 or TRBD2 (5 bases each). Trimming pared 7 bases from V and 5 bases from J, leaving 11 bases between. The CDR3 is 12 amino acids. Germline V gene data show CDR1 as MNHNS and CDR2 as SASEGT.

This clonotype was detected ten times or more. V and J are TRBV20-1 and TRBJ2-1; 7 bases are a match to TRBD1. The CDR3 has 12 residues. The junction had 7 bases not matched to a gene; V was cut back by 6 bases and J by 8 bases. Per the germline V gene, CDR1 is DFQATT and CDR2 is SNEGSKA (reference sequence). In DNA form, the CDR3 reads TGCAGTGCCCCCAGACAGGGCTATGAGCAGTTCTTC. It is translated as CSAPRQGYEQFF.

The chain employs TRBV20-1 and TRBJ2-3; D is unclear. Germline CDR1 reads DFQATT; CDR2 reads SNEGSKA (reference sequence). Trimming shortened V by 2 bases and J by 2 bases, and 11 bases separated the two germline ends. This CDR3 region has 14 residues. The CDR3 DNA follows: TGCAGTGCTAGAACGGGCGGTGCCACAGATACGCAGTATTTT. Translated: CSARTGGATDTQYF.

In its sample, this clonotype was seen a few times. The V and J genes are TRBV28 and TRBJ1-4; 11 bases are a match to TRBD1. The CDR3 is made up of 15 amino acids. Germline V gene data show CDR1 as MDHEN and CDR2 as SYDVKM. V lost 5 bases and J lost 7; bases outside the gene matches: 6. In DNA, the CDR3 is TGTGCCAGCAGTCCCCCTGGGACAGGGGGTGAAAAACTGTTTTTT. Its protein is CASSPPGTGGEKLFF.